This T cell receptor beta chain was identified in a study of blood T cell repertoires in COVID-19. Repertoires were generated with immunoSEQ multiplex PCR, while TCRdb's copy carries only in-frame clones and drops some. The repertoire holds approximately 62,000 clones, 80% to 90% seen once, with 14% to 15% in the top ten. The germline V gene encodes CDR1 SGHRS and CDR2 YFSETQ. CDR3 length equals 14 residues. V shed 5 bases and J shed 1 base, with 12 bases lying between them. The V call is TRBV5-1, the J call TRBJ2-5; perhaps TRBD2 as D (5 bases). This TCR derives from a man older than 75 with acute or convalescent COVID-19. The material sequenced was peripheral blood. CDR3 residues: CASRSTRIQETQYF. The CDR3 DNA is TGCGCCAGCAGAAGTACTAGGATCCAAGAGACCCAGTACTTC.